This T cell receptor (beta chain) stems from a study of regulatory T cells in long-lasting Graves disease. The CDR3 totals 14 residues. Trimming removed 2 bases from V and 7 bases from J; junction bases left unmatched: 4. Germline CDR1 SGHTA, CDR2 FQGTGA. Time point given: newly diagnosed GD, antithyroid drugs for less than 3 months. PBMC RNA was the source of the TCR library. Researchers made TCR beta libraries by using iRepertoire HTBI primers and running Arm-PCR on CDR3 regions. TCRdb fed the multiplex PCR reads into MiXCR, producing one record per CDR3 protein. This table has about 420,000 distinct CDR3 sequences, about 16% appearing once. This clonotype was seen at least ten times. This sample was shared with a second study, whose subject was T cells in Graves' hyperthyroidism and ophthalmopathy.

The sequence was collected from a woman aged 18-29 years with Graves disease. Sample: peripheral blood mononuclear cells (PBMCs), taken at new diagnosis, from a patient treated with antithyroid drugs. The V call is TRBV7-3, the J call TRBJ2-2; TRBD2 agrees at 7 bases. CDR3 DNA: TGTGCCAGCAGCTTAGCGGGAGTCGGCGGGGAGCTGTTTTTT. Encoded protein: CASSLAGVGGELFF.